Below are 5 T cell receptor beta chains sequenced from a single sample in a study of cytomegalovirus exposure and HLA in healthy donors. Use of 60 Vbeta and 13 Jbeta primers characterized the PCR. Assay used: immunoSEQ multiplex PCR; TCRdb lists only in-frame clones, some missing. The sample holds 120,000 to 150,000 clones, 80% to 85% seen once. The specimen sequenced was PBMCs. These receptors came from a boy between 2 and 10 years old in good health and CMV-seronegative.

The chain is built from TRBV4-3 and TRBJ1-2; D is undetermined. Germline V gives CDR1 LGHNA, CDR2 YSLEER. V dropped 1 base and J dropped 3 bases, with 6 bases sitting between them. The CDR3 is made up of 13 amino acids. In DNA form, the CDR3 reads TGCGCCAGCAGCCAAGTTGGAGACTATGGCTACACCTTC. Its protein is CASSQVGDYGYTF.

DNA for the CDR3: TGTGCCAGCAACCCTGGAGGGGTGGATGAAAAACTGTTTTTT. Translated, it gives CASNPGGVDEKLFF. This chain uses TRBV28 with TRBJ1-4; perhaps TRBD1 as D (5 bases). Germline-derived CDR1 and CDR2 are MDHEN and SYDVKM. The V and J ends lost 7 bases and 6 bases respectively, with 15 bases between them. The CDR3 sequence is 14 residues long.

This clone was counted a few times. V is TRBV6-1 and J is TRBJ2-7; 7 bases are shared with TRBD1. CDR1 MNHNS and CDR2 SASEGT come from the germline V gene. With V trimmed by 8 bases and J by 6 bases, 10 bases remained unmatched. This CDR3 spans 13 amino acids. The CDR3 DNA reads as TGTGCCAGCTGCCGGGACAGTCGTGCCGAGCAGTACTTC. As protein: CASCRDSRAEQYF.

The chain combines TRBV15 with TRBJ1-2, with D tentatively TRBD1 (5 bases). Germline assignment: CDR1 LNHNV and CDR2 YYDKDF (reference sequence). V dropped 5 bases and J dropped 7 bases, with 20 bases sitting between them. The CDR3 spans 15 residues. This CDR3 reads CATSPGRDASGGYTF. Here the CDR3 DNA reads TGTGCCACCAGCCCCGGGAGGGACGCGAGCGGTGGCTACACCTTC.

This chain links TRBV30 with TRBJ1-1, with 9 bases matching TRBD1. The V and J ends lost 6 bases and 4 bases, in that order; junction bases with no gene match: 21. CDR3 length equals 18 residues. The germline gives CDR1 GTSNPN, CDR2 SVGIG (reference sequence). This CDR3 reads CACSPGQGLVRVGTEAFF. CDR3 bases: TGTGCCTGTTCTCCGGGACAGGGCCTAGTAAGGGTGGGCACTGAAGCTTTCTTT.